The 21 T cell receptor beta chains below all came from one sample that was sequenced in a study of tumor-infiltrating lymphocytes in primary liver carcinoma (dated by TCRdb to 2017 to 2019). Without any cell sorting, total RNA and DNA were co-extracted from about 21-30 mg of bulk tissue using the AllPrep DNA/RNA mini kit. TCRdb names Illumina HiSeq 2500 as the instrument used. A constant-region primer and ProtoScript II reverse transcriptase were used to reverse-transcribe TCRbeta-specific cDNA from approximately 500 ng total RNA. TCRbeta libraries were built with three nested multiplex PCR rounds, a slightly modified ARM-PCR procedure. The first two PCR rounds used multiplex TRBV1-TRBV30 forward primers with a Cbeta reverse primer, each for about 10 cycles. The public reads were reanalyzed by TCRdb: fastp trimming at Q25, MiXCR alignment, in-frame beta chains only. Each CDR3 protein gets just one entry, which takes the most common genes and DNA from the rows behind it. The sample table shows some 120,000 distinct CDR3 sequences, and 50% to 80% are seen once. The ten largest clones capture 8.4% of the sample.

The sequencing input was liver tumor tissue from sampling region 3. The intended sense of this specimen's cell subset or site label: tumor region T3, left-lateral pole. The receptors were sampled from a woman between 55 and 75 years old with primary liver carcinoma and hepatitis B virus infection.

The genes are TRBV5-1 and TRBJ2-3, with TRBD2 as a possible D gene (5 bases). V gave up 10 bases and J gave up 4 bases, with 22 bases separating them. The CDR3 has 15 amino acids. The germline V gene has CDR1 SGHRS and CDR2 YFSETQ. This CDR3 is CAGATSGSPPDTQYF. The DNA for the CDR3 is TGCGCCGGTGCTACTAGTGGGAGTCCCCCAGATACGCAGTATTTT.

This clonotype was picked up a small number of times. This chain connects TRBV18 to TRBJ2-3; D possibly matches TRBD1 or TRBD2 (5 bases each). This CDR3 comprises 16 residues. Trimming removed 3 bases at V and 0 bases at J, with 13 bases between. Germline V gene sequence: CDR1 KGHSH, CDR2 LQKENI. DNA for the CDR3: TGTGCCAGCTCACCGGGGCAGTTAGCGAGCACAGATACGCAGTATTTT. This sequence encodes CASSPGQLASTDTQYF.

The CDR3 bases are TGTGGTTGGAGTGTTTCACAGGGAGTCCGCATCTATGGCTACACCTTC. This codes for CGWSVSQGVRIYGYTF. The chain uses TRBV30 and TRBJ1-2; TRBD1 is a possible D gene (6 bases). Germline lookup yields CDR1 GTSNPN and CDR2 SVGIG (reference sequence). The CDR3 is 16 residues long.

At least ten counts were recorded for this clonotype. This sequence joins TRBV5-5 and TRBJ2-7, with 8 bases identical to TRBD1. From germline, CDR1 is SGHKS and CDR2 YYEKEE (reference sequence). Germline trimming cut 4 bases from V and 1 base from J; bases unmatched to any gene: 7. The CDR3 length is 15 residues. CDR3 in DNA: TGTGCCAGCAGCATGTCCGGGACAGGTTCCTACGAGCAGTACTTC. Encoded protein: CASSMSGTGSYEQYF.

In the case of this clonotype: This may arise from a read error, as a much more abundant clone is one base away. This sequence joins TRBV12-3 or TRBV12-4 and TRBJ2-1; D unresolved. The length of the CDR3 is 11 residues. V was cut by 8 bases and J by 5 bases, with 7 bases left in between. CDR3 residues: CASVPNNEQFF. The DNA for the CDR3 is TGTGCCAGCGTTCCCAACAATGAGCAGTTCTTC.

The rearrangement links TRBV5-1 to TRBJ2-1; 7 bases fit TRBD2. Trimming cost V 0 bases and J 3 bases; bases outside gene matches: 6. The CDR3 has 16 amino acids. The germline gives CDR1 SGHRS, CDR2 YFSETQ. The CDR3 here is CASSLGGGSNYNEQFF. As DNA, the CDR3 is TGCGCCAGCAGCTTGGGAGGCGGGAGCAACTACAATGAGCAGTTCTTC.

With regard to this clonotype: At one of its ends the junction is not consistent with the germline gene, which may arise from a read error. The chain combines TRBV11-2 with TRBJ2-6; D unresolved. This CDR3 is built from 14 residues. The germline gives CDR1 SGHAT, CDR2 FQNNGV. CDR3 coding DNA: TGTGCCAGCAGTCCAGCCTCTGGGGTCAACGTCCTGACTTTC. Protein product: CASSPASGVNVLTF.

J is TRBJ2-1 and V is TRBV11-2; D is perhaps TRBD2 (7 bases). CDR3 length: 13 residues. V was cut by 8 bases and J by 5 bases, with 13 bases left in between. CDR1 and CDR2 (germline): SGHAT, FQNNGV. The CDR3 bases are TGTGCCAGCGTGGGGGGGGCAGACAATGAGCAGTTCTTC. This translates into CASVGGADNEQFF.

By frequency in the sample, this clonotype is medium-sized. V usage is TRBV11-2 and J usage is TRBJ2-5; D might be TRBD2 (5 bases). V dropped 6 bases and J dropped 5 bases, with 13 bases sitting between them. The CDR3 is made up of 13 amino acids. Per the germline V gene, CDR1 is SGHAT and CDR2 is FQNNGV. CDR3 sequence (DNA): TGTGCCAGCAGGCGAAAGAGAGGGGAGACCCAGTACTTC. Protein product: CASRRKRGETQYF.

This clonotype was seen at least ten times. The chain joins TRBV5-1 to TRBJ1-1; possible D gene TRBD1, 5 bases. The CDR3 is 13 residues long. The ends were cut back, 6 bases at V and 5 bases at J, with 14 bases in the middle. Germline assignment: CDR1 SGHRS and CDR2 YFSETQ. CDR3 coding DNA: TGCGCCAGCAAGGACCAACAGGAAACTGAAGCTTTCTTT. Protein product: CASKDQQETEAFF.

As for this clonotype: A read error is possible here, since a much larger clone lies one base away. This rearrangement joins TRBV7-9 to TRBJ1-4, with D uncertain. The CDR3 has 16 residues. CDR1 is SEHNR, CDR2 FQNEAQ, per germline (reference sequence). The CDR3 loop is CASSLARGATNERLFF. CDR3 DNA: TGTGCCAGCAGCTTAGCGCGGGGTGCAACTAATGAAAGACTGTTTTTT. The full variable domain, completed using reference TRBV7-9 and TRBJ1-4, is DTGVSQNPRHKITKRGQNVTFRCDPISEHNRLYWYRQTLGQGPEFLTYFQNEAQLEKSRLLSDRFSAERPKGSFSTLEIQRTEQGDSAMYLCASSLARGATNERLFFGSGTQLSVL.

A note on this clonotype: A much larger clone sits a single nucleotide away, making a read error possible. This chain connects TRBV2 to TRBJ1-5, with 8 bases matching TRBD1. Germline V gives CDR1 SNHLY, CDR2 FYNNEI. The CDR3 has 12 residues. This chain's CDR3 is CASSQGAQSQHF. The DNA for the CDR3 is TGTGCCAGCAGTCAGGGGGCTCAGTCCCAGCATTTT.

This sequence joins TRBV9 and TRBJ2-1, with TRBD1 identical over 9 bases. The CDR3 has 16 amino acids. Germline V CDR1 and CDR2: SGDLS, YYNGEE. J lost 0 bases, V lost 3 bases, and 4 bases had no gene match. The CDR3: CASSAPGQGSYNEQFF. For the CDR3, the DNA is TGTGCCAGCAGCGCCCCGGGACAGGGCTCCTACAATGAGCAGTTCTTC.

Regarding this clonotype: A read error may explain this, as a much larger clone is one base away. The chain links TRBV6-1 to TRBJ1-1; 10 bases map to TRBD1. The CDR3 has 15 amino acids. The V gene end was trimmed by 7 bases and the J gene end by 2 bases; junction bases not matched to a gene: 7. Per germline, CDR1 MNHNS and CDR2 SASEGT. In DNA form, the CDR3 reads TGTGCCAGCAAGGGGACAGGGGCTTATAACACTGAAGCTTTCTTT. Translated: CASKGTGAYNTEAFF.

To note about this clonotype: Lacking the conserved final phenylalanine or tryptophan, this CDR3 likely reflects a read error. V and J are TRBV29-1 and TRBJ2-4; the match to TRBD1 covers 8 bases. This CDR3 spans 14 amino acids. With 6 bases clipped from V and 7 bases from J, the junction kept 11 bases outside the gene matches. Germline V gene data show CDR1 as SQVTM and CDR2 as ANQGSEA. CDR3: CSVWTGTQGNIQYL. DNA of the CDR3: TGCAGCGTCTGGACAGGGACACAGGGGAACATTCAGTACTTA.

The chain carries TRBV2 and TRBJ2-1, with TRBD2 as a possible D gene (6 bases). The CDR3 totals 13 residues. Trimming removed 5 bases at V and 9 bases at J, with 14 bases between. CDR1 and CDR2 (germline): SNHLY, FYNNEI. The DNA for the CDR3 is TGTGCCAGCAGTCCCCATGACGGGGGTGAGCAGTTCTTC. It codes for CASSPHDGGEQFF. Based on the CDR3 plus reference TRBV2 and TRBJ2-1, the full variable domain is EPEVTQTPSHQVTQMGQEVILRCVPISNHLYFYWYRQILGQKVEFLVSFYNNEISEKSEIFDDQFSVERPDGSNFTLKIRSTKLEDSAMYFCASSPHDGGEQFFGPGTRLTVL.

With respect to this clonotype: At one of its ends the junction is not consistent with the germline gene, which may arise from a read error. The chain combines TRBV4-1 with TRBJ2-7, with D unresolved. The CDR3 runs to 17 residues. Germline V gives CDR1 MGHRA, CDR2 YSYEKL. CDR3 in amino acids: CVSSQEGPGLSSYEQYF. Written as DNA, the CDR3 is TGCGTCAGCAGCCAAGAAGGGCCAGGCCTGAGCTCCTACGAGCAGTACTTC.

As for this clonotype: Its ends do not fully match the called genes, so a read error is possible. The chain uses TRBV11-2 and TRBJ2-1, with unresolved D. This CDR3 contains 13 residues. Per the germline V gene, CDR1 is SGHAT and CDR2 is FQNNGV. The CDR3 DNA sequence: TGTGCCAGCGGCTTAGGGCACTTCAATGAACAGTTCTTC. Residues: CASGLGHFNEQFF.

This chain joins TRBV28 and TRBJ1-2; D not certain. Per the germline V gene, CDR1 is MDHEN and CDR2 is SYDVKM. With 3 bases removed from V and 3 bases from J, the gap between germline ends came to 11 bases. CDR3 length: 14 residues. CDR3 in amino acids: CASSFGDGDYGYTF. In DNA, the CDR3 is TGTGCCAGCAGTTTCGGGGATGGAGACTATGGCTACACCTTC.

This clonotype was found a few times. This may arise from a read error, as a much more abundant clone is one base away. This CDR3 fails to terminate in the conserved phenylalanine or tryptophan, so it likely reflects a read error. The V call is TRBV29-1, the J call TRBJ2-7, with D perhaps TRBD1 or TRBD2 (6 bases each). The germline V and J ends were trimmed by 6 bases and 6 bases, with 15 bases remaining between them. This CDR3 spans 12 amino acids. Germline V gene sequence: CDR1 SQVTM, CDR2 ANQGSEA. The CDR3 loop is CSVRDMGGEQYL. Written as DNA, the CDR3 is TGCAGCGTCCGGGACATGGGAGGCGAGCAGTACCTC.

For this clonotype: The conserved phenylalanine or tryptophan normally closing the CDR3 is absent here, so this likely arose from a read error. The J gene is TRBJ2-5, the V gene TRBV29-1; TRBD1 aligns across 9 bases. The CDR3 runs 15 residues. Germline V CDR1 and CDR2: SQVTM, ANQGSEA. The CDR3 region has the DNA TGCAGCGTTGGTTCTGGGGGACAGGGTCCAGAGGCCCAGTACTAC. Translating gives CSVGSGGQGPEAQYY.